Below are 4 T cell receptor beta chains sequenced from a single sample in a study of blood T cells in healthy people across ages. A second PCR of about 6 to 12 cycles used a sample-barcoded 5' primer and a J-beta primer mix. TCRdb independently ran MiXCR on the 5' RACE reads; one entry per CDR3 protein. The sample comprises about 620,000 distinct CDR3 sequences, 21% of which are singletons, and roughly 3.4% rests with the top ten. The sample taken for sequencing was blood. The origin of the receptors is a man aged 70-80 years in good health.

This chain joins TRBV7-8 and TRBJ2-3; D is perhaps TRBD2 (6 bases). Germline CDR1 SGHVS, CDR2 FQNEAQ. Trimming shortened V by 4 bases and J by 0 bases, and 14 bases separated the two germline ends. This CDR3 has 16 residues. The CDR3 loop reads CASSWARGSSTDTQYF. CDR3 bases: TGTGCCAGCAGCTGGGCGCGGGGTTCTAGCACAGATACGCAGTATTTT.

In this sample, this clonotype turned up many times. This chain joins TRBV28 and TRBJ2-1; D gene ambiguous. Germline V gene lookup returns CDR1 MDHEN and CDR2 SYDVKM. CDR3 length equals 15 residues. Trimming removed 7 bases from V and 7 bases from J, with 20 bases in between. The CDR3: CASTRTPPGGNEQFF. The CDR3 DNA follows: TGTGCCAGCACTAGGACCCCACCAGGTGGGAATGAGCAGTTCTTC.

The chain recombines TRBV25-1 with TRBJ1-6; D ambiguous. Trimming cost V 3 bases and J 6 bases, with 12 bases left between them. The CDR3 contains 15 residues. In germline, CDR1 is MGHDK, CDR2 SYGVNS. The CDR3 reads CASSDLRGGNSPLHF. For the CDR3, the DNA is TGTGCCAGCAGTGATCTCCGGGGTGGTAATTCACCCCTCCACTTT.

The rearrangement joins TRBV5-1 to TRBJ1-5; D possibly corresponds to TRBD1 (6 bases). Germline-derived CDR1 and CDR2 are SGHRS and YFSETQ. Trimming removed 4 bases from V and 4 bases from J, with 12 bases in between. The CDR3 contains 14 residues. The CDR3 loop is CASSPGDRNQPQHF. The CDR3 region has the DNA TGCGCCAGCAGCCCAGGGGACCGAAATCAGCCCCAGCATTTT.